A selection of T cell receptor beta chains follows, all from one sample in a study of shared clonotypes between healthy human individuals. The protocol was immunoSEQ multiplex PCR, while the TCRdb copy is restricted to in-frame clones and leaves out a portion. This repertoire shows about 2.4 million clones, more than 85% found once; its top ten account for roughly 0.36%. Sequences were obtained from naive CD4+ T cells from PBMCs. These receptors were obtained from a man younger than 35 in good health. Some clones in this sample may be carry-over from other donors' samples. Each CDR3 is given with its conserved first and last residue. The D gene is left open where the match is weak. Some rows mark clone size as missing; the rest say once, few, many or name a class of expanded clone.

d_gene	j_gene	abundance	v_gene	CDR3aa	CDR3nt
-	TRBJ1-1	-	TRBV6-6	CASSPTLRVGTEAFF	TGTGCCAGCAGCCCTACCCTCAGGGTGGGGACTGAAGCTTTCTTT
-	TRBJ1-1	-	TRBV11-2	CASSLLRGATEAFF	TGTGCCAGCAGCTTACTAAGGGGGGCCACTGAAGCTTTCTTT
-	TRBJ2-1	-	TRBV6-5	CASAFPGENNEQFF	TGTGCCAGCGCCTTTCCCGGGGAGAACAATGAGCAGTTCTTC
-	TRBJ2-1	-	TRBV28	CASSRRADGWAEQFF	TGTGCCAGCAGCCGACGGGCTGACGGGTGGGCTGAGCAGTTCTTC
TRBD2	TRBJ2-3	-	TRBV10-3	CAISEISSGSVADTQYF	TGTGCCATCAGTGAGATCAGCAGCGGGAGTGTCGCAGATACGCAGTATTTT
-	TRBJ2-1	once	TRBV7-2	CASSLDLAYNEQFF	TGTGCCAGCAGCTTAGATCTCGCCTACAATGAGCAGTTCTTC
-	TRBJ2-7	-	TRBV28	CASSSSTGNKYF	-
-	TRBJ2-1	-	TRBV9	CASSVAWGRPTNEQFF	TGTGCCAGCAGCGTAGCTTGGGGCCGACCGACTAATGAGCAGTTCTTC
-	TRBJ2-3	-	TRBV5-5	CASSWPAVGGRDTQYF	TGTGCCAGCAGCTGGCCAGCGGTGGGGGGTCGGGATACGCAGTATTTT
TRBD1	TRBJ2-4	-	TRBV28	CASSTGTETIIAKNIQYF	TGTGCCAGCAGTACCGGGACAGAGACTATAATAGCCAAAAACATTCAGTACTTC
-	TRBJ2-7	-	TRBV5-4	CASSLGLDPYEQYF	TGTGCCAGCAGCTTGGGCCTCGACCCCTACGAGCAGTACTTC
-	TRBJ2-5	-	TRBV28	CASRPTGIQETQYF	TGTGCCAGCAGACCTACAGGTATCCAAGAGACCCAGTACTTC
-	TRBJ1-1	-	TRBV7-3	CASSPTGIGTEAFF	TGTGCCAGCAGCCCAACAGGGATCGGCACTGAAGCTTTCTTT
-	TRBJ2-3	-	TRBV5-1	CASSLAGGSPDTQYF	TGCGCCAGCAGCTTGGCCGGTGGATCGCCAGATACGCAGTATTTT
-	TRBJ2-1	-	TRBV2	CASNRGYNEQFF	TGTGCCAGCAACCGCGGGTACAATGAGCAGTTCTTC
-	TRBJ2-7	-	TRBV7-2	CASSSYGTSATYEQYF	TGTGCCAGCAGCTCATACGGGACTTCGGCTACCTACGAGCAGTACTTC
-	TRBJ2-7	-	TRBV10-3	CAISESTVETTGSYEQYF	TGTGCCATCAGTGAGTCGACGGTAGAAACAACCGGCTCCTACGAGCAGTACTTC
TRBD1	TRBJ1-5	once	TRBV28	CASSRDSALSNQPQHF	TGTGCCAGCAGCCGGGACAGTGCGTTGAGCAATCAGCCCCAGCATTTT
TRBD2	TRBJ2-2	-	TRBV4-2	CASSQDLWREGLNTGELFF	TGTGCCAGCAGCCAAGATCTTTGGCGGGAGGGCCTAAACACCGGGGAGCTGTTTTTT
-	TRBJ1-2	-	TRBV9	CASSVEPDTAAGYTF	TGTGCCAGCAGCGTAGAACCAGATACAGCCGCCGGCTACACCTTC
-	TRBJ2-7	-	TRBV6-1	CASSEVDRYYEQYF	TGTGCCAGCAGTGAAGTTGACAGATACTACGAGCAGTACTTC
TRBD2	TRBJ2-7	-	TRBV28	CASSPTLADGQYF	TGTGCCAGCAGCCCTACACTAGCGGACGGGCAGTACTTC
TRBD2	TRBJ2-1	-	TRBV6-1	CASSEARRGNEQFF	TGTGCCAGCAGTGAAGCGCGGCGGGGGAATGAGCAGTTCTTC
-	TRBJ2-7	few	TRBV19	CASSLVAGVAGFEQYF	TGTGCCAGTAGTCTAGTCGCCGGGGTTGCGGGATTCGAGCAGTACTTC
-	TRBJ1-1	-	TRBV5-6	CASSLSGLATEAFF	TGTGCCAGCAGCTTAAGCGGACTGGCCACTGAAGCTTTCTTT
-	TRBJ2-6	-	TRBV7-2	CASSLEPYPGSGANVLTF	TGTGCCAGCAGCTTAGAGCCTTACCCAGGCTCTGGGGCCAACGTCCTGACTTTC
-	TRBJ1-5	-	TRBV18	CASSPGPGGNQPQHF	TGTGCCAGCTCACCCGGGCCGGGTGGCAATCAGCCCCAGCATTTT
-	TRBJ1-1	-	TRBV20-1	CSALMNTEAFF	TGCAGTGCTTTGATGAACACTGAAGCTTTCTTT
TRBD2	TRBJ2-3	-	TRBV30	CAWSGGGLADTQYF	TGTGCCTGGAGTGGGGGGGGATTAGCAGATACGCAGTATTTT
-	TRBJ1-3	-	TRBV4-2	CASSQQGTGNTIYF	TGTGCCAGCAGCCAACAGGGAACTGGAAACACCATATATTTT
TRBD1	TRBJ1-2	-	TRBV2	CASSVRGLTLNYGYTF	TGTGCCAGCAGTGTAAGGGGGCTGACCCTAAACTATGGCTACACCTTC
-	TRBJ1-2	-	TRBV6-1	CASSGLPVTDPYGYTF	TGTGCCAGCAGTGGCCTTCCTGTGACAGACCCCTATGGCTACACCTTC
-	TRBJ1-1	-	TRBV5-1	CASSFTGWNTEAFF	TGCGCCAGCAGCTTTACAGGGTGGAACACTGAAGCTTTCTTT
TRBD2	TRBJ2-2	-	TRBV28	CASSDLAGVTGELFF	TGTGCCAGCTCCGACCTAGCGGGTGTCACCGGGGAGCTGTTTTTT
-	TRBJ1-2	-	TRBV18	CASSPPGNWYYGYTF	TGTGCCAGCTCACCACCCGGGAATTGGTACTATGGCTACACCTTC
-	TRBJ1-5	few	TRBV5-1	CASSLSGDNQPQHF	TGCGCCAGCAGCTTGTCCGGGGACAATCAGCCCCAGCATTTT
-	TRBJ1-2	-	TRBV5-1	CASSLDWGADYGYTF	TGCGCCAGCAGCTTGGATTGGGGCGCCGACTATGGCTACACCTTC
TRBD2	TRBJ2-7	-	TRBV19	CASSIVAGVYEQYF	TGTGCCAGTAGTATTGTAGCGGGAGTGTACGAGCAGTACTTC
TRBD1	TRBJ1-5	-	TRBV28	CASSTGTVGQPQHF	TGTGCCAGCAGTACCGGGACAGTCGGTCAGCCCCAGCATTTT
-	TRBJ1-2	-	TRBV19	CASRGGQDGYTF	TGTGCCAGTAGAGGTGGTCAGGATGGCTACACCTTC
-	TRBJ2-7	-	TRBV27	CASRSRGMDYEQYF	TGTGCCAGCAGGTCACGCGGGATGGACTACGAGCAGTACTTC
-	TRBJ2-3	once	TRBV6-1	CASSEDPGWTDTQYF	TGTGCCAGCAGTGAAGACCCAGGGTGGACAGATACGCAGTATTTT
-	TRBJ1-5	-	TRBV18	CASSDSLNQPQHF	TGTGCCAGCTCTGACAGTCTCAATCAGCCCCAGCATTTT
TRBD2	TRBJ2-7	-	TRBV6-5	CASSYSIAGGSNEQYF	TGTGCCAGCAGTTACTCGATAGCGGGAGGGTCGAATGAGCAGTACTTC
TRBD2	TRBJ2-3	-	TRBV4-1	CASSFGGENTQYF	TGCGCCAGCAGCTTTGGGGGGGAGAATACGCAGTATTTT
-	TRBJ2-5	-	TRBV6-5	CASSRTLARPETQYF	TGTGCCAGCAGCCGCACCTTGGCGCGTCCCGAGACCCAGTACTTC
TRBD1	TRBJ1-4	-	TRBV4-2	CASSQGDRDNEKLFF	TGTGCCAGCAGCCAAGGAGACAGGGACAATGAAAAACTGTTTTTT